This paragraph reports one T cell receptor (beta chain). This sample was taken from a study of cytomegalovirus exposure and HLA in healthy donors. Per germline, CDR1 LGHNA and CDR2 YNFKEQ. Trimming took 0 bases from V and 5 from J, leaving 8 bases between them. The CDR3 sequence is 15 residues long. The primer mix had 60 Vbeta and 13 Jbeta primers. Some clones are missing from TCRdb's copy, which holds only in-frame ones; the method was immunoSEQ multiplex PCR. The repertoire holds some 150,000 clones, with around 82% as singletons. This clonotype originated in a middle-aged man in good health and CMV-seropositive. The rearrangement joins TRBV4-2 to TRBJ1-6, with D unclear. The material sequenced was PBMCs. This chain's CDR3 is CASSQDGGNNSPLHF. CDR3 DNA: TGTGCCAGCAGCCAAGATGGAGGGAATAATTCACCCCTCCACTTT.